This T cell receptor (beta chain) was captured in a study of Graves' ophthalmopathy and Graves' hyperthyroidism. Points from the study as a whole: A majority of expanded thyroid clonotypes exceeding 0.001 frequency were likewise present in blood.

This CDR3 has 17 residues. V lost 1 base and J lost 6, with 18 bases in between. CDR1 is MGHRA and CDR2 is YSYEKL in the germline V gene. Patients were left out if they had other autoimmune diseases, uncontrolled infections, pregnancy or lactation. PBMCs came from roughly 9.1 ml of fresh peripheral blood. The sample holds many counts of this clonotype. Its cognate antigen is unknown. TCR beta CDR3 amplification used RNA transcripts. Investigators did first-round RT-PCR with HTBI primers, then second-round multiplex PCR. TCRdb reprocessed the multiplex PCR reads via MiXCR and lists one record per CDR3 protein. The table has hundreds of thousands of distinct CDR3 sequences, about 38% seen once.

The specimen sequenced was peripheral blood. The rearrangement uses TRBV4-1 and TRBJ1-4, with a possible D match to TRBD1 (5 bases). The clonotype originates from an adult man with Graves' ophthalmopathy. The CDR3 spells CASSQGAWRGKDEKLFF. CDR3 nucleotide sequence: TGCGCCAGCAGCCAAGGGGCGTGGCGGGGGAAGGATGAAAAACTGTTTTTT.